Listed here are 13 T cell receptor beta chains from one sample, sequenced in a study of shared clonotypes between healthy human individuals. Clones were sequenced by immunoSEQ multiplex PCR, and TCRdb holds only the in-frame ones, with some missing. The data contain hundreds of thousands of clones, 90% to 96% of them singletons. Sequenced material: naive CD4+ T cells sorted from blood. Subset meaning: CD45RA+ positively selected. Receptors were obtained from a woman aged 25 to 39 in good health.

V usage is TRBV7-8 and J usage is TRBJ2-7; the D gene is possibly TRBD2 (5 bases). Per germline, CDR1 SGHVS and CDR2 FQNEAQ. Trimming removed 5 bases from V and 5 bases from J, with 13 bases in between. The CDR3 totals 13 residues. In DNA, the CDR3 is TGTGCCAGCAGCCCCTGGACTGGGGACGAGCAGTACTTC. Its protein is CASSPWTGDEQYF. Filled out from reference TRBV7-8 and TRBJ2-7, the complete variable domain reads GAGVSQSPRYKVAKRGQDVALRCDPISGHVSLFWYQQALGQGPEFLTYFQNEAQLDKSGLPSDRFFAERPEGSVSTLKIQRTQQEDSAVYLCASSPWTGDEQYFGPGTRLTVT.

The V call is TRBV5-4, the J call TRBJ2-7, with 8 bases matching TRBD2. J was trimmed by 0 bases and V by 5 bases; bases with no gene match: 13. CDR3 length equals 17 residues. CDR1 and CDR2 (germline): SGHNT, YYREEE (reference sequence). The DNA for the CDR3 is TGTGCCAGCAGAACATCCCCCGAACTAGCGGCCTCCTACGAGCAGTACTTC. This codes for CASRTSPELAASYEQYF.

This chain joins TRBV28 and TRBJ2-7, with 10 bases matching TRBD2. The V gene end was trimmed by 4 bases and the J gene end by 6 bases; junction bases not matched to a gene: 6. This CDR3 has 14 amino acids. The V gene's germline CDR1 is MDHEN and CDR2 SYDVKM. CDR3 nucleotides: TGTGCCAGCAGTTCACTAGCGGGGTTTTCCGAGCAGTACTTC. This gives the protein CASSSLAGFSEQYF. The variable domain in full, with the rest retrieved from reference TRBV28 and TRBJ2-7, is DVKVTQSSRYLVKRTGEKVFLECVQDMDHENMFWYRQDPGLGLRLIYFSYDVKMKEKGDIPEGYSVSREKKERFSLILESASTNQTSMYLCASSSLAGFSEQYFGPGTRLTVT.

The rearrangement links TRBV29-1 to TRBJ1-3, with D possibly being TRBD1 (6 bases). The CDR3 extends over 14 amino acids. V lost 4 bases and J lost 4, with 14 bases in between. Germline V gene lookup returns CDR1 SQVTM and CDR2 ANQGSEA. CDR3 in amino acids: CSVVGGAGGNTIYF. In nucleotides, the CDR3 is TGCAGCGTTGTTGGGGGCGCGGGGGGAAACACCATATATTTT. Drawing the rest from reference TRBV29-1 and TRBJ1-3, the complete variable domain is SAVISQKPSRDICQRGTSLTIQCQVDSQVTMMFWYRQQPGQSLTLIATANQGSEATYESGFVIDKFPISRPNLTFSTLTVSNMSPEDSSIYLCSVVGGAGGNTIYFGEGSWLTVV.

The rearrangement links TRBV30 to TRBJ2-6, with D perhaps TRBD1 (5 bases). This CDR3 region has 16 residues. Trimming pared 5 bases from V and 1 base from J, leaving 15 bases between. From germline, CDR1 is GTSNPN and CDR2 SVGIG (reference sequence). The CDR3 sequence is CAWDQGASSGANVLTF. DNA of the CDR3: TGTGCCTGGGACCAAGGGGCGTCGTCTGGGGCCAACGTCCTGACTTTC.

The J gene is TRBJ2-7, the V gene TRBV7-2, with 8 nucleotides matching TRBD2. The J segment lost 0 bases and the V segment lost 1 base, leaving 8 bases of the junction unmatched. This CDR3 comprises 17 residues. Germline loops: CDR1 SGHTA, CDR2 FQGNSA. This CDR3 is CASSLGWLAGPSYEQYF. CDR3 DNA sequence: TGTGCCAGCAGCTTAGGGTGGTTAGCGGGGCCCTCCTACGAGCAGTACTTC.

The chain joins TRBV4-1 to TRBJ1-5; D perhaps matches TRBD1 (6 bases). CDR3 size: 15 residues. V was clipped by 0 bases and J by 1 base, with 7 bases between them. The germline V gene encodes CDR1 MGHRA and CDR2 YSYEKL. CDR3 sequence: CASSQEGTSNQPQHF. The CDR3 DNA reads as TGCGCCAGCAGCCAAGAGGGGACAAGCAATCAGCCCCAGCATTTT.

The J gene is TRBJ1-1, the V gene TRBV19; D possibly corresponds to TRBD1 (6 bases). V lost 7 bases, J lost 5 bases, and 14 bases lay in between. CDR1 is LNHDA and CDR2 is SQIVND in the germline V gene (reference sequence). The CDR3 has 13 residues. The CDR3 nucleotides are TGTGCCAGTAACCCAAGGGGGGTTACTGAAGCTTTCTTT. Amino acids: CASNPRGVTEAFF.

CDR3 in DNA: TGTGCCAGCTCACGGGTGAACACTGAAGCTTTCTTT. This translates into CASSRVNTEAFF. The genes are TRBV18 and TRBJ1-1; D is ambiguous. This CDR3 is built from 12 residues. Germline V gives CDR1 KGHSH, CDR2 LQKENI. V lost 4 bases and J lost 0, with 3 bases in between.

V is TRBV29-1 and J is TRBJ2-1; 12 nucleotides align to TRBD2. The CDR3 has 14 amino acids. The V segment lost 7 bases and the J segment 7 bases; nucleotides outside the gene matches: 8. Germline V gene data show CDR1 as SQVTM and CDR2 as ANQGSEA. CDR3 region: CSGKLAGGGNEQFF. CDR3 nucleotide sequence: TGCAGCGGTAAACTAGCGGGAGGAGGTAATGAGCAGTTCTTC.

The V gene is TRBV7-2, the J gene TRBJ2-7; D may be TRBD1 or TRBD2 (5 bases each). Trimming took 0 bases from V and 2 from J, leaving 11 bases between them. In germline, CDR1 is SGHTA, CDR2 FQGNSA. The CDR3 spans 15 residues. As DNA, the CDR3 is TGTGCCAGCAGCTTAGCGCAAGCGGACACCTACGAGCAGTACTTC. It codes for CASSLAQADTYEQYF.

The rearrangement uses TRBV27 and TRBJ2-6, with D perhaps TRBD2 (5 bases). Per germline, CDR1 MNHEY and CDR2 SMNVEV (reference sequence). Trimming pared 2 bases from V and 0 bases from J, leaving 14 bases between. The CDR3 consists of 18 residues. CDR3 amino acids: CASSLISGGYSGANVLTF. CDR3 coding DNA: TGTGCCAGCAGTTTAATCTCCGGAGGTTACTCTGGGGCCAACGTCCTGACTTTC.

CDR3 bases: TGTGCCAGTAGTCCAACGACGGGGCTAGAACAGCCCCAGCATTTT. Amino acids: CASSPTTGLEQPQHF. The V gene is TRBV19, the J gene TRBJ1-5, with D possibly being TRBD1 (5 bases). The CDR3 covers 15 residues. V dropped 5 bases and J dropped 7 bases, with 18 bases sitting between them. CDR1 and CDR2 from the germline V gene are LNHDA and SQIVND (reference sequence).